This entry describes one T cell receptor (beta chain). As yet, its antigen is unknown. PCR amplification relied on 60 Vbeta primers (plus 13 Jbeta primers). The table came from immunoSEQ multiplex PCR; TCRdb's copy has only in-frame clones and leaves some out. Of 60,000 to 75,000 clones listed, roughly 74% are singletons. The sample originates from a study of cytomegalovirus exposure and HLA in healthy donors. General observations from the study: Previous analysis showed most TCR beta V segments were productive about 87% or about 30% of the time. DRB1 showed the most TCR associations and HLA-C the fewest in a later analysis, as rates varied by HLA locus. Among TCR sequences, most were rare, though some public TCRs appeared in many donors. Overall, under 200 TCR beta chains were annotated as cytomegalovirus-associated.

The sequenced sample consisted of PBMCs. This clonotype was sampled from a woman between 25 and 40 years old in good health and CMV-seropositive.

The chain's CDR3 is CASSLLARGEAFF. The CDR3 nucleotides are TGTGCCAGCAGCTTACTGGCTAGGGGTGAAGCTTTCTTT. The chain links TRBV7-2 to TRBJ1-1; a possible D gene is TRBD1 (5 bases). CDR1 is SGHTA and CDR2 is FQGNSA in the germline V gene. The CDR3 is 13 amino acids. With 2 bases removed from V and 7 bases from J, the gap between germline ends came to 11 bases.